One and the same sample provided the 23 T cell receptor beta chains below, sequenced in a study of long-term antiretroviral therapy in people with HIV. Researchers report immunoSEQ v3.0 was run at survey level. The data were produced by immunoSEQ multiplex PCR, yet TCRdb's version contains in-frame clones alone and is incomplete. The table lists tens of thousands of clones, around 92% of them singletons. The sequencing used unsorted PBMCs, collected more than 7.3 years after starting antiretroviral therapy. The origin of the receptors is a man aged 50 to 60 with HIV.

The chain employs TRBV28 and TRBJ1-6; 7 bases line up with TRBD1. The V gene end was trimmed by 6 bases and the J gene end by 10 bases; junction bases not matched to a gene: 12. CDR1 and CDR2 from the germline V gene are MDHEN and SYDVKM. The CDR3 consists of 15 residues. CDR3 protein: CASSRQGWRGSPLHF. In nucleotides, the CDR3 is TGTGCCAGCAGCCGACAGGGTTGGCGCGGGTCACCCCTCCACTTT.

The rearrangement joins TRBV9 to TRBJ2-1, with D perhaps matching TRBD2 (5 bases). Trimming removed 4 bases at V and 3 bases at J, with 11 bases between. The CDR3 has 14 residues. Germline lookup yields CDR1 SGDLS and CDR2 YYNGEE. The CDR3 nucleotides are TGTGCCAGCAGCTCCGGACTTGTCTACAATGAGCAGTTCTTC. Protein product: CASSSGLVYNEQFF.

The chain links TRBV27 to TRBJ1-5; possibly TRBD1 for D (6 bases). This CDR3 comprises 12 residues. V lost 5 bases and J lost 5, with 7 bases in between. CDR1 is MNHEY and CDR2 is SMNVEV in the germline V gene (reference sequence). This CDR3 reads CASSTGYQPQHF. CDR3 DNA: TGTGCCAGCAGTACAGGGTATCAGCCCCAGCATTTT.

The chain carries TRBV28 and TRBJ2-7; TRBD2 matches at 13 bases. V lost 5 bases to trimming and J lost 2 bases; unmatched junction nucleotides: 18. CDR1 and CDR2 from the germline V gene are MDHEN and SYDVKM. The CDR3 runs 20 residues. The CDR3: CASSPSFIGTSGAKAYEQYF. Here the CDR3 DNA reads TGTGCCAGCAGTCCGTCCTTCATCGGGACTAGCGGGGCGAAAGCCTACGAGCAGTACTTC.

The chain combines TRBV7-8 with TRBJ1-2, with a weak D call TRBD1 (5 bases). The CDR3 is 14 amino acids. V was pared by 5 bases and J by 8 bases, with 18 bases between. Germline V gives CDR1 SGHVS, CDR2 FQNEAQ. CDR3 residues: CASSQGRSLGGYTF. CDR3 nucleotides: TGTGCCAGCAGCCAGGGACGGTCCTTGGGGGGCTACACCTTC.

The chain joins TRBV9 to TRBJ2-3, with 8 bases matching TRBD1. The CDR3 runs 16 residues. In germline, CDR1 is SGDLS, CDR2 YYNGEE. The J segment lost 1 base and the V segment lost 0 bases, leaving 4 bases of the junction unmatched. CDR3 nucleotides: TGTGCCAGCAGCGTAGGGCCGGGACAGGGCACAGATACGCAGTATTTT. It is translated as CASSVGPGQGTDTQYF.

The rearrangement joins TRBV2 to TRBJ1-4; 9 nucleotides match TRBD1. This CDR3 contains 15 residues. Germline V gives CDR1 SNHLY, CDR2 FYNNEI. Unmatched junction bases numbered 8, after V lost 6 bases and J lost 6 bases. Here the CDR3 reads CASRPPGTGHEKLFF. CDR3 nucleotides: TGTGCCAGCAGACCCCCCGGGACAGGGCATGAAAAACTGTTTTTT.

This clone was counted a single time. The rearrangement uses TRBV5-1 and TRBJ2-2, with D maybe TRBD1 (6 bases). V shed 4 bases and J shed 0 bases, with 13 bases lying between them. Germline CDR1 SGHRS, CDR2 YFSETQ. CDR3 size: 16 residues. CDR3 protein: CASSQGQISNTGELFF. The CDR3 nucleotides are TGCGCCAGCAGCCAAGGACAGATATCGAACACCGGGGAGCTGTTTTTT.

This chain links TRBV19 with TRBJ2-3, with TRBD2 identical over 8 bases. The CDR3 contains 15 residues. V dropped 6 bases and J dropped 1; count of bases not matched to a gene: 6. Germline V gene data show CDR1 as LNHDA and CDR2 as SQIVND (reference sequence). The CDR3 DNA sequence: TGTGCCAGTAGGCCGGGACTAGGCCGCACAGATACGCAGTATTTT. This translates into CASRPGLGRTDTQYF.

The chain uses TRBV30 and TRBJ1-2; no clear D gene. Trimming cost V 1 base and J 8 bases, with 17 bases left between them. The CDR3 runs to 14 residues. Germline V gene data show CDR1 as GTSNPN and CDR2 as SVGIG (reference sequence). DNA of the CDR3: TGTGCCTGGAGTGGCCCCCAGCAGGTCCGAGGCTACACCTTC. It yields the protein CAWSGPQQVRGYTF.

This sequence joins TRBV18 and TRBJ2-5; the D gene could be TRBD1 or TRBD2 (5 bases each). This CDR3 is 14 amino acids long. Germline assignment: CDR1 KGHSH and CDR2 LQKENI. V lost 0 bases, J lost 2 bases, and 7 bases lay in between. The CDR3 DNA reads as TGTGCCAGCTCACCACCGGGGGAACAAGAGACCCAGTACTTC. This encodes CASSPPGEQETQYF.

The genes are TRBV5-6 and TRBJ1-3; the D is unclear. Germline V gene data show CDR1 as SGHDT and CDR2 as YYEEEE. The CDR3 consists of 18 residues. V was clipped by 0 bases and J by 0 bases, with 16 bases between them. The CDR3 protein is CASSLGETRRSSGNTIYF. CDR3 nucleotide sequence: TGTGCCAGCAGCTTGGGAGAGACAAGGCGAAGCTCTGGAAACACCATATATTTT.

The chain employs TRBV4-3 and TRBJ2-2; D not resolved. V was shortened by 0 bases and J by 0 bases, with 8 bases between the two germline ends. The CDR3 runs to 16 residues. In germline, CDR1 is LGHNA, CDR2 YSLEER. Here the CDR3 reads CASSQDSVSNTGELFF. The DNA of the CDR3 is TGCGCCAGCAGCCAAGATTCGGTTTCGAACACCGGGGAGCTGTTTTTT.

CDR3 DNA sequence: TGCGCCAGCAGCTTGATTGGATCCTACGAGCAGTACTTC. Translating gives CASSLIGSYEQYF. V gene TRBV5-1 combines with J gene TRBJ2-7, with D unclear. Per germline, CDR1 SGHRS and CDR2 YFSETQ. The CDR3 is made up of 13 amino acids. V lost 1 base and J 1 base, leaving 6 bases between the germline ends.

The rearrangement joins TRBV7-9 to TRBJ2-3, with 7 nucleotides matching TRBD2. CDR1 and CDR2 (germline): SEHNR, FQNEAQ (reference sequence). CDR3 size: 16 residues. V trimming: 5 bases; J trimming: 2 bases; junction bases outside the gene matches: 10. CDR3 sequence: CASSRTWAGDTDTQYF. CDR3 in DNA: TGTGCCAGCAGCAGGACTTGGGCGGGGGACACAGATACGCAGTATTTT.

The J gene is TRBJ1-4, the V gene TRBV5-4; D is uncertain. The V end lost 0 bases, the J end lost 0 bases, and 6 bases lay between the germline ends. Germline V gene lookup returns CDR1 SGHNT and CDR2 YYREEE (reference sequence). This CDR3 has 15 residues. The CDR3 is CASSLVGATNEKLFF. CDR3 DNA sequence: TGTGCCAGCAGCTTGGTGGGCGCAACTAATGAAAAACTGTTTTTT.

CDR3 residues: CASSVQGGTEAFF. CDR3 bases: TGTGCCAGCAGTGTTCAGGGGGGCACTGAAGCTTTCTTT. The chain uses TRBV6-1 and TRBJ1-1; TRBD1 agrees at 7 bases. V trimming: 4 bases; J trimming: 4 bases; junction bases outside the gene matches: 3. Germline-derived CDR1 and CDR2 are MNHNS and SASEGT. The CDR3 is 13 amino acids.

The rearrangement joins TRBV5-4 to TRBJ2-7, with D possibly TRBD2 on 6 matching bases. V lost 1 base and J lost 6, with 17 bases in between. The CDR3 covers 15 residues. Germline CDR1 and CDR2: SGHNT and YYREEE (reference sequence). The CDR3 nucleotides are TGTGCCAGCAGCTTGAGTAGCAGGGTCGGGGGCGAGCAGTACTTC. Translated, it gives CASSLSSRVGGEQYF.

The rearrangement links TRBV29-1 to TRBJ2-1, with 11 positions matching TRBD1. CDR1 and CDR2 (germline): SQVTM, ANQGSEA. Trimming took 4 bases from V and 4 from J; bases not matched to a gene: 3. The CDR3 totals 14 residues. CDR3 coding DNA: TGCAGCGTTGGGACAGGGGGCTCTTACAATGAGCAGTTCTTC. Protein product: CSVGTGGSYNEQFF.

The chain combines TRBV11-2 with TRBJ2-7, with D tentatively TRBD2 (5 bases). Germline V gene sequence: CDR1 SGHAT, CDR2 FQNNGV. The CDR3 runs to 12 residues. The V end was cut by 3 bases, the J end by 5 bases, with 8 bases between. Here the CDR3 reads CASSFTRDEQYF. The DNA of the CDR3 is TGTGCCAGCAGCTTTACTAGGGACGAGCAGTACTTC.

The chain links TRBV4-3 to TRBJ1-2, with D uncertain. The CDR3 length is 15 residues. Germline V lookup: CDR1 LGHNA, CDR2 YSLEER. V was clipped by 2 bases and J by 2 bases, with 12 bases between them. The CDR3 region has the DNA TGCGCCAGCAGCCAACTTGGGGTTGGGAACTATGGCTACACCTTC. Encoded protein: CASSQLGVGNYGYTF.

This CDR3 reads CASKRDRVVYNSPLHF. The CDR3 DNA reads as TGTGCCAGCAAACGAGACAGGGTCGTCTATAATTCACCCCTCCACTTT. The chain couples TRBV2 to TRBJ1-6, with 7 bases that match TRBD1. The CDR3 contains 16 residues. In germline, CDR1 is SNHLY, CDR2 FYNNEI. V trimming: 7 bases; J trimming: 3 bases; junction bases outside the gene matches: 9. Full variable domain (rest looked up from reference TRBV2 and TRBJ1-6): EPEVTQTPSHQVTQMGQEVILRCVPISNHLYFYWYRQILGQKVEFLVSFYNNEISEKSEIFDDQFSVERPDGSNFTLKIRSTKLEDSAMYFCASKRDRVVYNSPLHFGNGTRLTVT.

This chain uses TRBV6-6 with TRBJ1-2; 7 nucleotides agree with TRBD1. Losses at the gene ends were 6 bases for V and 4 bases for J; bases not matched to a gene: 5. Germline CDR1 reads MNHNY; CDR2 reads SVGAGI (reference sequence). There are 13 residues in the CDR3. The CDR3 bases are TGTGCCAGCAGCCCTCAGGGGGGCTATGGCTACACCTTC. This sequence encodes CASSPQGGYGYTF.